This TCR beta chain comes out of a study of CD8 T cells in ankylosing spondylitis. V trimming: 5 bases; J trimming: 2 bases; junction bases outside the gene matches: 18. The germline V gene encodes CDR1 SGHAT and CDR2 FQNNGV. The CDR3 totals 18 residues. Researchers built TCR beta libraries using quantitative 5'-RACE with molecular barcodes. TCRdb re-called the 5' RACE reads through MiXCR, storing one row per CDR3 protein. The sample lists 85,000 to 100,000 distinct CDR3 sequences, about 9% occurring once. About this clonotype: Antigen: not known.

The study's findings and limits: Disease-associated clonotypes exhibited CD8+ identity and were relatively infrequent in peripheral blood. Roughly eight highly homologous variants made up a TCR beta motif that seemed to typify ankylosing spondylitis blood.

The TCR was taken from a male donor with ankylosing spondylitis or in good health (not recorded which). Sequencing was performed on blood, either unsorted or a sorted T cell fraction (not recorded which). V and J are TRBV11-2 and TRBJ2-7; 7 nucleotides line up with TRBD1. For the CDR3, the DNA is TGTGCCAGCAGCCCCCGTATAAGCACTTACACAGGGGCCTACGAGCAGTACTTC. Translated: CASSPRISTYTGAYEQYF.